One and the same sample provided the 11 T cell receptor beta chains below, sequenced in a study of CD4+ T cells in melanoma. Clones were sequenced by immunoSEQ multiplex PCR, and TCRdb holds only the in-frame ones, with some missing. The sample carries about 11,000 clones, around 64% recorded once. Specimen: cells from a culture (not recorded whether cultured in vitro). These TCRs come from a human donor with melanoma.

This clone was counted between two and nine times. The chain carries TRBV7-9 and TRBJ1-3; a weak D match, TRBD1 (5 bases). The germline CDR1 and CDR2 sequences are SEHNR and FQNEAQ (reference sequence). This CDR3 is 14 amino acids long. V shed 8 bases and J shed 0 bases, with 11 bases lying between them. The chain's CDR3 is CASGDWSSGNTIYF. The CDR3 DNA reads TGTGCCAGCGGGGACTGGAGCTCTGGAAACACCATATATTTT.

This rearrangement joins TRBV7-8 to TRBJ1-2; D unclear. Between the trimmed V and J ends, which lost 1 base and 1 base, there was a span of 4 bases. The CDR3 length is 13 residues. Germline CDR1 SGHVS, CDR2 FQNEAQ. CDR3 nucleotide sequence: TGTGCCAGCAGCTTAGATATTAACTATGGCTACACCTTC. Its translation: CASSLDINYGYTF.

The chain uses TRBV7-9 and TRBJ1-2; TRBD1 matches at 7 bases. CDR3 length equals 16 residues. V gave up 2 bases and J gave up 1 base; unmatched junction bases: 7. The germline V gene has CDR1 SEHNR and CDR2 FQNEAQ (reference sequence). The CDR3 nucleotides are TGTGCCAGCAGCTTAATGGCAGGGGGGCTTAACTATGGCTACACCTTC. The encoded protein is CASSLMAGGLNYGYTF.

The chain combines TRBV9 with TRBJ2-2; D is undetermined. Germline V lookup: CDR1 SGDLS, CDR2 YYNGEE. CDR3 length: 12 residues. Deletions cut 0 bases from V and 6 bases from J, with 3 bases between. The CDR3 protein is CASSVVPGELFF. The CDR3 DNA reads TGTGCCAGCAGCGTAGTGCCCGGGGAGCTGTTTTTT.

The rearrangement joins TRBV5-1 to TRBJ1-2; the D is unclear. CDR3 length: 12 residues. CDR1 and CDR2 from the germline V gene are SGHRS and YFSETQ. V was shortened by 0 bases and J by 8 bases, with 8 bases between the two germline ends. CDR3 region: CASSLGYEGYTF. Written as DNA, the CDR3 is TGCGCCAGCAGCTTGGGTTATGAGGGCTACACCTTC.

This chain links TRBV10-3 with TRBJ2-1; D is perhaps TRBD1 (6 bases). V lost 6 bases and J 0 bases, leaving 9 bases between the germline ends. Germline values: CDR1 ENHRY, CDR2 SYGVKD. This CDR3 is 14 amino acids long. The CDR3, as DNA: TGTGCCATCAGGGCAGGGGTCTCCTACAATGAGCAGTTCTTC. This codes for CAIRAGVSYNEQFF.

Turning to this clone: Its ends do not fully match the called genes, so a read error is possible. The V and J genes are TRBV4-1 and TRBJ1-4; the D is unclear. CDR3 size: 15 residues. Germline V gene sequence: CDR1 MGHRA, CDR2 YSYEKL. DNA for the CDR3: TGCGCCAGCAGCCAGCGGCGGTCAACAAATGAAAAACTGTTTTTT. It translates to CASSQRRSTNEKLFF.

The chain has TRBV11-2 and TRBJ2-2; TRBD2 agrees at 12 bases. After removal of 5 bases from V and 4 bases from J, the junction contained 5 bases not matched to a gene. CDR1 and CDR2 from the germline V gene are SGHAT and FQNNGV. The CDR3 runs 16 residues. CDR3 in amino acids: CASSLTSGGGTGELFF. The CDR3 DNA reads as TGTGCCAGCAGCCTGACTAGCGGGGGTGGCACCGGGGAGCTGTTTTTT.

The rearrangement links TRBV5-5 to TRBJ1-6, with a weak D call TRBD1 (5 bases). Trimming shortened V by 3 bases and J by 6 bases, and 13 bases separated the two germline ends. The CDR3 extends over 15 amino acids. The germline gives CDR1 SGHKS, CDR2 YYEKEE (reference sequence). DNA of the CDR3: TGTGCCAGCAGCTCGGCCCAGGGATTTAATTCACCCCTCCACTTT. Protein product: CASSSAQGFNSPLHF.

The V call is TRBV25-1, the J call TRBJ2-7; D gene unclear. CDR3 size: 13 residues. Trimming removed 1 base at V and 0 bases at J, with 4 bases between. CDR1 is MGHDK and CDR2 is SYGVNS in the germline V gene. The CDR3: CASSESPSYEQYF. CDR3 in DNA: TGTGCCAGCAGTGAATCCCCCTCCTACGAGCAGTACTTC.

The rearrangement joins TRBV6-1 to TRBJ1-1; 7 positions match TRBD1. Germline assignment: CDR1 MNHNS and CDR2 SASEGT. This CDR3 region has 14 residues. The ends lost 6 bases at V and 4 bases at J; junction bases unmatched: 8. The CDR3 protein is CASSAFGTATEAFF. CDR3 nucleotide sequence: TGTGCCAGCAGCGCCTTCGGGACAGCCACTGAAGCTTTCTTT.